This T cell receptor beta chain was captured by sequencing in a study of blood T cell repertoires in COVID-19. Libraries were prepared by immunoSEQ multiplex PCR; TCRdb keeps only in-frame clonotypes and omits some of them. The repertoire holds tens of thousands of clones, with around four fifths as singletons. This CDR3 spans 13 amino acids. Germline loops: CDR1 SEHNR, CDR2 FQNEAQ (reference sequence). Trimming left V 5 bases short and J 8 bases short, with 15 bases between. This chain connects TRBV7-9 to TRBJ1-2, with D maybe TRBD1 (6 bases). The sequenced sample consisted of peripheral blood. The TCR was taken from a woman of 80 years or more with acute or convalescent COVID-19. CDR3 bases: TGTGCCAGCAGCCTAGACCAGGGGATCGGCTACACCTTC. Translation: CASSLDQGIGYTF. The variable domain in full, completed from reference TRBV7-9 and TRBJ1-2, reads DTGVSQNPRHKITKRGQNVTFRCDPISEHNRLYWYRQTLGQGPEFLTYFQNEAQLEKSRLLSDRFSAERPKGSFSTLEIQRTEQGDSAMYLCASSLDQGIGYTFGSGTRLTVV.